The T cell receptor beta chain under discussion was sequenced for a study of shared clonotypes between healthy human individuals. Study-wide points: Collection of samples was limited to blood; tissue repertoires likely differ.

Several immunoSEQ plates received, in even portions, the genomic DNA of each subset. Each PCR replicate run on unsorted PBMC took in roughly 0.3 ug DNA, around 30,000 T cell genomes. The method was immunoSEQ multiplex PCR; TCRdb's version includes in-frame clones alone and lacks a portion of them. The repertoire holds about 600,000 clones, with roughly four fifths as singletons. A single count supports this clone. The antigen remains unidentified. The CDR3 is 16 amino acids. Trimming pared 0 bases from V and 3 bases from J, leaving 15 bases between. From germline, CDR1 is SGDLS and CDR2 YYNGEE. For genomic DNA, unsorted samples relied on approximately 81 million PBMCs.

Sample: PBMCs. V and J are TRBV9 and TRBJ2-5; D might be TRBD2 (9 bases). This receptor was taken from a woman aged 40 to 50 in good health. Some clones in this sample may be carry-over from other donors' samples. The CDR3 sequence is CASSVVSGGQEETQYF. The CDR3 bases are TGTGCCAGCAGCGTAGTTAGCGGGGGACAGGAAGAGACCCAGTACTTC.